This T cell receptor (beta chain) was sequenced during a study of neurological immune-mediated disorders. The CDR3 length is 15 residues. Trimming pared 2 bases from V and 2 bases from J, leaving 15 bases between. Germline V CDR1 and CDR2: DFQATT, SNEGSKA (reference sequence). In its sample, this clonotype was seen many times. Over 160 million TCR-beta sequences from 15-18 subjects were obtained in each sequencing run. Each CDR3 protein is one row after TCRdb ran MiXCR on the 5' RACE reads. The repertoire holds 40,000 or so distinct CDR3 sequences, with about 4.8% as singletons. The TCR was taken from a man aged 18 to 29 in good health. V and J are TRBV20-1 and TRBJ2-5; D tentatively reads TRBD1 or TRBD2 (5 bases each). The sample comprised CD4+ T cells from blood. The DNA for the CDR3 is TGCAGTGCTAGATTACGGGACCTCACACAAGAGACCCAGTACTTC. Protein sequence: CSARLRDLTQETQYF.